This T cell receptor (beta chain) was profiled in a study of radiotherapy plus CTLA-4 blockade in lung cancer (dated by TCRdb to the late 2010s). General notes on the study: Among the enrolled patients, about 19% had an objective response, and 31% reached disease control.

As for this clone: Its antigen is still unknown. Within one base of it there is no much larger clone, and no base qualities were kept.

Focal radiation therapy combined with CTLA-4 blockade (ipilimumab) was tested in patients with chemo-refractory metastatic non-small-cell lung cancer. To prepare the library, the immunoSEQ multiplex PCR assay was applied. TCRdb limited this immuneACCESS table to in-frame rearrangements with V and J called. A share of clones is missing; checked studies link under half to unresolved V genes, and the rest is unexplained. This sample has around 120,000 clones in its table, and about four fifths of those were observed once. The ten largest clones add up to roughly 5.3% of the sample. What the research found in general, with its limitations: Early dynamic changes in blood T cell clones, together with increased serum interferon-beta after radiation, were reported as the strongest predictors of response. After treatment with radiotherapy and ipilimumab, TCR clones that came from tumors expanded in the peripheral blood.

At the junction V is shortened by 4 bases and J by 4 bases; bases outside the gene matches: 12. CDR1 and CDR2 were assigned from the germline V gene as KGHSH and LQKENI. From the cysteine through the phenylalanine, the CDR3 covers 16 amino acids. Left in the record is the CDR3 DNA by itself, 48 bases read in frame from the first base. The chain was built from TRBV18 and TRBJ1-2; the central 7 bases match TRBD1. The specimen comprised peripheral blood, sampled from a patient treated with radiotherapy plus ipilimumab. This TCR came from a human donor with non-small cell lung cancer who had a partial response to radiotherapy plus ipilimumab. CDR3 sequence: CASSRNAGTDFYGYTF. The DNA reads TGTGCCAGCTCACGGAACGCCGGGACAGACTTCTATGGCTACACCTTC.